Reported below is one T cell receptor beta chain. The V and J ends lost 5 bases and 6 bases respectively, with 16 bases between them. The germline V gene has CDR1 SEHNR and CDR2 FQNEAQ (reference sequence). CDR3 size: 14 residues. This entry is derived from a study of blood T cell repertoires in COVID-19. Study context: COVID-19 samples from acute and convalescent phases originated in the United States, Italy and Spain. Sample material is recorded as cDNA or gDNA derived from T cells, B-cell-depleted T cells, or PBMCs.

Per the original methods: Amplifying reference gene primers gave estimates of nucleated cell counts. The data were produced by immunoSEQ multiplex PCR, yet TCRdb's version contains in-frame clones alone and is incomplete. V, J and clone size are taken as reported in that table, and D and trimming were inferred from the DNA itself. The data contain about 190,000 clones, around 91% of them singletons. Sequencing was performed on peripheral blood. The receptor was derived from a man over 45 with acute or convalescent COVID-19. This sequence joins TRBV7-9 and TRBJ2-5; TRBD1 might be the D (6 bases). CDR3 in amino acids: CASSPQGYAKTQYF. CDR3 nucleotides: TGTGCCAGCAGCCCGCAGGGGTACGCAAAGACCCAGTACTTC.